The source of this T cell receptor beta chain is a study of T-cell reconstitution after alpha-beta-depleted transplantation in children. Overall study results and limits: The origin of alpha-beta T cells about two months after transplant was reportedly several hundred expanded graft clones. The main origin of T-cell counts and diversity one year after transplant was newly produced T cells.

The TCRbeta library was prepared with unique molecular identifiers. TCRdb redid the calling of the PCR reads with MiXCR, one entry per CDR3 protein. The sample holds hundreds of thousands of distinct CDR3 sequences, over 10% seen once. This clonotype was seen ten or more times. Its matching antigen is unknown. Germline assignment: CDR1 DFQATT and CDR2 SNEGSKA (reference sequence). The CDR3 consists of 13 residues. Sequencing was performed on PBMCs, mostly from graft donor cells, taken 360 days after TCRalphabeta/CD19-depleted stem cell transplant. The rearrangement uses TRBV20-1 and TRBJ2-5, with D possibly being TRBD2 (6 bases). The source is a male patient under 18 who had a stem cell transplant for acute myeloid leukemia, so the T cells may come from the graft donor. The CDR3 loop reads CRPQLAFGETQYF. CDR3 in DNA: TGCAGGCCCCAGCTAGCGTTTGGAGAGACCCAGTACTTC.